The entry below gives a single TCR beta chain sequence along with its context. Between the trimmed V and J ends, which lost 2 bases and 2 bases, there was a span of 10 bases. This CDR3 is 14 amino acids long. CDR1 and CDR2 from the germline V gene are SGHNT and YYREEE (reference sequence). The sample comes from a study of CD8 T cells in Susac syndrome. Random hexamers served to reverse transcribe about 0.5 to 1 ug RNA. In TCRdb, the immunoSEQ multiplex PCR reads were re-called with MiXCR into one record per CDR3 protein. This sample has roughly 150,000 distinct CDR3 sequences, with about 94% found just once.

The TCR was taken from a human donor with multiple sclerosis. This chain connects TRBV5-4 to TRBJ1-2, with TRBD1 as a possible D gene (5 bases). The sequenced material came from CD8+ T cells from PBMCs. The CDR3 reads CASSLRGGNYGYTF. CDR3 coding DNA: TGTGCCAGCAGCTTACGGGGGGGAAACTATGGCTACACCTTC. Full variable domain (remainder filled in from reference TRBV5-4 and TRBJ1-2): ETGVTQSPTHLIKTRGQQVTLRCSSQSGHNTVSWYQQALGQGPQFIFQYYREEENGRGNFPPRFSGLQFPNYSSELNVNALELDDSALYLCASSLRGGNYGYTFGSGTRLTVV.